Sequencing of this TCR beta chain was carried out in a study of blood T cells in healthy people across ages. Study conclusions and caveats: Diversity was higher, and naive CD4+ cells more numerous, in long-lived donors than in aged donors. Diversity estimated from one million T cells was considered an underestimate.

Through a sample-barcoded 5' primer and a J-beta primer mix, a second PCR was run for roughly 7 to 12 cycles. Every sample produced at least 2.5 million CDR3-containing paired-end reads. TCRdb reprocessed the 5' RACE reads with MiXCR, giving one entry per CDR3 protein. This sample has 850,000 to 1,100,000 distinct CDR3 sequences; 35% to 40% occur once, and the top ten carry less than 15%. Total RNA extracted from each sample amounted to at least 6 micrograms. Germline CDR1 is SGHVS and CDR2 is FQNEAQ. J gave up 7 bases and V 1 base, and 12 bases lay outside the gene matches. This CDR3 has 16 amino acids. This clonotype occurred once. Its antigen remains unknown.

V gene TRBV7-8 combines with J gene TRBJ2-7, with 8 bases matching TRBD2. The TCR was taken from a man in his late teens or twenties in good health. The material sequenced was blood. The CDR3, as DNA: TGTGCCAGCAGCTTAGTGGCCGGGGGGGCCGACAATGAGCAGTACTTC. It encodes CASSLVAGGADNEQYF.